The 7 T cell receptor beta chains listed next were all sequenced from one sample in a study of shared T cell receptors in the human thymus. TCRdb's table, derived via immunoSEQ multiplex PCR, lists solely in-frame clones and lacks some. Of 700,000 or so clones in the sample, 80% to 90% are singletons; the top ten hold roughly 0.01%. This same sample was also taken into another study, of human thymus T cells.

Specimen: thymocytes. The receptors were sampled from a girl less than two years old with a congenital heart defect.

The gene calls are TRBV2 and TRBJ1-1; D not certain. The CDR3 has 14 amino acids. Germline lookup yields CDR1 SNHLY and CDR2 FYNNEI. The V and J ends lost 7 bases and 1 base respectively, with 13 bases between them. The CDR3 loop is CASIDGRANTEAFF. DNA of the CDR3: TGTGCCAGCATTGACGGGAGAGCGAACACTGAAGCTTTCTTT.

The rearrangement uses TRBV19 and TRBJ2-2, with TRBD2 matching over 8 bases. CDR1 and CDR2 (germline): LNHDA, SQIVND (reference sequence). This CDR3 has 15 amino acids. V shed 1 base, J shed 5 bases, and the junction held 3 bases outside the gene matches. CDR3 residues: CASSIGGLGTGELFF. The DNA for the CDR3 is TGTGCCAGTAGTATAGGGGGACTAGGGACCGGGGAGCTGTTTTTT.

V is TRBV5-4 and J is TRBJ1-1; TRBD1 aligns across 8 bases. Germline CDR1 reads SGHNT; CDR2 reads YYREEE (reference sequence). V gave up 5 bases and J gave up 1 base; unmatched junction bases: 4. This CDR3 contains 14 residues. This CDR3 reads CASRSGTGNTEAFF. The DNA for the CDR3 is TGTGCCAGCAGATCCGGGACAGGGAACACTGAAGCTTTCTTT.

V is TRBV4-3 and J is TRBJ1-2, with D possibly matching TRBD1 (6 bases). With 1 base removed from V and 0 bases from J, the gap between germline ends came to 18 bases. Germline-derived CDR1 and CDR2 are LGHNA and YSLEER. The CDR3 consists of 18 residues. The CDR3 DNA follows: TGCGCCAGCAGCCAAGGCCGGGACACCTATCAAGCTAACTATGGCTACACCTTC. Encoded protein: CASSQGRDTYQANYGYTF.

The chain couples TRBV7-6 to TRBJ2-5, with 10 bases matching TRBD2. The J segment lost 1 base and the V segment lost 5 bases, leaving 4 bases of the junction unmatched. CDR1 is SGHVS, CDR2 FNYEAQ, per germline. This CDR3 is 15 amino acids long. CDR3 residues: CASSAIAGGQETQYF. Here the CDR3 DNA reads TGTGCCAGCAGCGCTATAGCGGGGGGCCAAGAGACCCAGTACTTC.

The chain links TRBV5-8 to TRBJ1-5, with D tentatively TRBD1 (6 bases). This CDR3 comprises 15 residues. The ends were cut back, 5 bases at V and 4 bases at J, with 16 bases in the middle. The germline V gene encodes CDR1 SGHTS and CDR2 YDEGEE. CDR3 nucleotide sequence: TGTGCCAGCAGGTGGGGGACATACTCAAATCAGCCCCAGCATTTT. Amino acid sequence: CASRWGTYSNQPQHF.

The rearrangement joins TRBV7-2 to TRBJ1-5; perhaps TRBD1 as D (5 bases). CDR3 length equals 17 residues. Trimming shortened V by 1 base and J by 7 bases, and 20 bases separated the two germline ends. The germline V gene has CDR1 SGHTA and CDR2 FQGNSA. The DNA of the CDR3 is TGTGCCAGCAGCTTAGGGTACGTGGTGCAGGGCAGGCAGCCCCAGCATTTT. Its protein is CASSLGYVVQGRQPQHF.